This passage covers 28 T cell receptor beta chains from one sample sequenced in a study of blood T cell repertoires in COVID-19. Libraries were prepared by immunoSEQ multiplex PCR; TCRdb keeps only in-frame clonotypes and omits some of them. Seen here are about 300,000 clones, about 82% observed once, and the top ten hold about 1.7%. Sequenced input: peripheral blood. These receptors came from a woman between 50 and 59 years old with acute or convalescent COVID-19.

The chain is built from TRBV28 and TRBJ2-3, with 9 bases that match TRBD1. CDR3 length: 15 residues. The trim removed 5 bases at V and 8 bases at J, leaving 11 bases unmatched. The germline gives CDR1 MDHEN, CDR2 SYDVKM. In nucleotides, the CDR3 is TGTGCCAGCAGTCCGGCCGGGACAGGGAGAGTTACGCAGTATTTT. Protein sequence: CASSPAGTGRVTQYF.

In this sample, this clone turned up a few times. The chain has TRBV6-4 and TRBJ2-7; 8 bases are shared with TRBD1. J was trimmed by 7 bases and V by 0 bases; bases with no gene match: 5. The CDR3 covers 14 residues. CDR1 is MRHNA and CDR2 is SNTAGT in the germline V gene. CDR3 protein: CASSDSDRAGEQYF. Here the CDR3 DNA reads TGTGCCAGCAGTGACTCGGACAGGGCTGGTGAGCAGTACTTC.

The chain joins TRBV2 to TRBJ2-3; 7 bases map to TRBD2. Germline trimming cut 3 bases from V and 4 bases from J; bases unmatched to any gene: 7. Germline assignment: CDR1 SNHLY and CDR2 FYNNEI. This CDR3 contains 15 residues. DNA for the CDR3: TGTGCCAGCAGTGACGTGGGAGGGCCAGCAGATACGCAGTATTTT. The encoded protein is CASSDVGGPADTQYF.

The chain is built from TRBV2 and TRBJ2-7, with 10 bases fitting TRBD2. CDR1 SNHLY and CDR2 FYNNEI come from the germline V gene. This CDR3 has 15 residues. After removal of 7 bases from V and 1 base from J, the junction contained 7 bases not matched to a gene. CDR3 in amino acids: CASTPSGSWSYEQYF. The CDR3 nucleotides are TGTGCCAGCACCCCTAGCGGGAGTTGGTCCTACGAGCAGTACTTC.

This chain links TRBV7-3 with TRBJ1-2; the match to TRBD1 covers 7 bases. Germline assignment: CDR1 SGHTA and CDR2 FQGTGA. This CDR3 has 16 residues. With 4 bases clipped from V and 4 bases from J, the junction kept 12 bases outside the gene matches. The CDR3 sequence is CASSYTTGTFPYGYTF. CDR3 sequence (DNA): TGTGCCAGCAGCTATACGACAGGGACCTTCCCCTATGGCTACACCTTC. The variable domain in full, completed from reference TRBV7-3 and TRBJ1-2, reads GAGVSQTPSNKVTEKGKYVELRCDPISGHTALYWYRQSLGQGPEFLIYFQGTGAADDSGLPNDRFFAVRPEGSVSTLKIQRTERGDSAVYLCASSYTTGTFPYGYTFGSGTRLTVV.

This chain connects TRBV18 to TRBJ2-3, with 10 bases that match TRBD2. The CDR3 length is 16 residues. V shed 5 bases and J 3 bases; nucleotides not matched to a gene: 8. Germline CDR1 reads KGHSH; CDR2 reads LQKENI. The DNA for the CDR3 is TGTGCCAGCTCATCCTCTAGCGGGAGTGTTACAGATACGCAGTATTTT. Translated: CASSSSSGSVTDTQYF.

The chain is built from TRBV5-8 and TRBJ2-7; possible D gene TRBD2, 7 bases. Germline V gene data show CDR1 as SGHTS and CDR2 as YDEGEE. The length of the CDR3 is 13 residues. Trimming shortened V by 1 base and J by 6 bases, and 11 bases separated the two germline ends. The CDR3 reads CASSLRGATEQYF. The CDR3 DNA reads TGTGCCAGCAGCTTGCGGGGGGCGACCGAGCAGTACTTC.

V and J are TRBV6-2 or TRBV6-3 and TRBJ2-2; 8 nucleotides align to TRBD1. CDR1 MNHEY and CDR2 SVGEGT come from the germline V gene. Trimming removed 2 bases from V and 2 bases from J; junction bases left unmatched: 4. The CDR3 sequence is 16 residues long. The CDR3 DNA sequence: TGTGCCAGCAGTTACCGGACAGGGTTTAACACCGGGGAGCTGTTTTTT. The encoded protein is CASSYRTGFNTGELFF.

The chain is built from TRBV5-8 and TRBJ2-3; 11 bases align to TRBD1. Trimming removed 4 bases from V and 3 bases from J; junction bases left unmatched: 10. Germline V CDR1 and CDR2: SGHTS, YDEGEE. This CDR3 is 17 amino acids long. CDR3 amino acids: CASSPTPGTGGTDTQYF. Here the CDR3 DNA reads TGTGCCAGCAGCCCGACTCCCGGGACAGGGGGAACAGATACGCAGTATTTT.

The rearrangement uses TRBV12-5 and TRBJ2-1, with 7 bases fitting TRBD1. This CDR3 region has 13 residues. Germline assignment: CDR1 LGHNT and CDR2 FRNRAP. V lost 6 bases, J lost 5 bases, and 4 bases stayed unmatched. The CDR3 nucleotides read TGTGCTAGTGGAACAGGGGCCAACAATGAGCAGTTCTTC. The encoded protein is CASGTGANNEQFF.

The chain combines TRBV6-4 with TRBJ1-1; D is perhaps TRBD1 (5 bases). Germline V gene lookup returns CDR1 MRHNA and CDR2 SNTAGT. Between the trimmed V and J ends, which lost 2 bases and 5 bases, there was a span of 39 bases. There are 23 residues in the CDR3. The CDR3 reads CASSDPTWGRGPRQFPGETEAFF. CDR3 DNA sequence: TGTGCCAGCAGTGACCCAACTTGGGGGAGGGGCCCTAGGCAATTCCCCGGGGAAACTGAAGCTTTCTTT.

The chain couples TRBV19 to TRBJ1-6; 7 bases match TRBD1. Germline CDR1 is LNHDA and CDR2 is SQIVND (reference sequence). J was trimmed by 5 bases and V by 5 bases; bases with no gene match: 6. The CDR3 contains 15 residues. The CDR3 DNA follows: TGTGCCAGTAGTCCCAGGGGGAAAGATAATTCACCCCTCCACTTT. Its translation: CASSPRGKDNSPLHF.

This clone was seen just once. The genes are TRBV28 and TRBJ2-7, with 9 bases aligning to TRBD1. Losses at the gene ends were 3 bases for V and 4 bases for J; bases not matched to a gene: 19. The CDR3 consists of 19 residues. Per germline, CDR1 MDHEN and CDR2 SYDVKM. The CDR3 spells CASSFPISLRDREEYEQYF. The CDR3 nucleotides read TGTGCCAGCAGTTTTCCCATATCTTTAAGGGACAGGGAAGAATACGAGCAGTACTTC.

The chain employs TRBV11-3 and TRBJ1-1; possibly TRBD1 for D (6 bases). V was trimmed by 1 base and J by 3 bases, leaving 12 bases between them. Germline V gene sequence: CDR1 SGHNT, CDR2 YENEEA. CDR3 length equals 15 residues. The DNA for the CDR3 is TGTGCCAGCAGCTTAGGGGGGGGGCTGGACACTGAAGCTTTCTTT. Protein product: CASSLGGGLDTEAFF.

This sequence joins TRBV25-1 and TRBJ1-1; TRBD1 is a possible D gene (5 bases). Trimming took off 7 bases at V and 2 bases at J, with 17 bases between the two ends. CDR1 and CDR2 (germline): MGHDK, SYGVNS. The CDR3 sequence is 15 residues long. The CDR3 sequence is CASNGAGGDNTEAFF. CDR3 coding DNA: TGTGCCAGCAACGGAGCAGGAGGGGATAACACTGAAGCTTTCTTT. The full variable domain, with the rest looked up from reference TRBV25-1 and TRBJ1-1, is EADIYQTPRYLVIGTGKKITLECSQTMGHDKMYWYQQDPGMELHLIHYSYGVNSTEKGDLSSESTVSRIRTEHFPLTLESARPSHTSQYLCASNGAGGDNTEAFFGQGTRLTVV.

V usage is TRBV3-1 (or the pseudogene TRBV3-2) and J usage is TRBJ1-1, with 7 positions matching TRBD1. Per germline, CDR1 LGHDT and CDR2 YNNKEL (reference sequence). V trimming: 0 bases; J trimming: 7 bases; junction bases outside the gene matches: 8. This CDR3 has 15 residues. CDR3: CASSQEGRGFSEAFF. CDR3 sequence (DNA): TGTGCCAGCAGCCAAGAGGGCAGGGGGTTTAGTGAAGCTTTCTTT.

This chain links TRBV6-5 with TRBJ2-3; 8 bases match TRBD1. Per the germline V gene, CDR1 is MNHEY and CDR2 is SVGAGI. The CDR3 consists of 14 residues. V lost 5 bases, J lost 6 bases, and 7 bases stayed unmatched. The CDR3 sequence is CASSLDRAYDTQYF. CDR3 bases: TGTGCCAGCAGTCTGGACAGGGCCTACGATACGCAGTATTTT.

In nucleotides, the CDR3 is TGTGCCAGTAGTATAGACGGCGGGATGGGGGAGACCCAGTACTTC. Translated, it gives CASSIDGGMGETQYF. This chain connects TRBV19 to TRBJ2-5; a possible D gene is TRBD2 (6 bases). This CDR3 has 15 amino acids. CDR1 is LNHDA and CDR2 is SQIVND in the germline V gene (reference sequence). V lost 0 bases and J 5 bases, leaving 13 bases between the germline ends.

This clone appeared a few times. The chain employs TRBV7-2 and TRBJ1-3; D may be TRBD1 (6 bases). The V and J ends lost 5 bases and 3 bases respectively, with 11 bases between them. There are 14 residues in the CDR3. CDR1 and CDR2 from the germline V gene are SGHTA and FQGNSA. CDR3 in amino acids: CASSRTGIGNTIYF. In DNA, the CDR3 is TGTGCCAGCAGCCGTACAGGGATTGGAAACACCATATATTTT.

The chain is built from TRBV11-3 and TRBJ2-2; maybe TRBD2 (5 bases). The CDR3 is 16 amino acids. V dropped 4 bases and J dropped 0 bases, with 12 bases sitting between them. Germline V CDR1 and CDR2: SGHNT, YENEEA. CDR3 sequence: CASSSRGRTNTGELFF. The CDR3 nucleotides read TGTGCCAGCAGCTCTCGGGGTAGGACGAACACCGGGGAGCTGTTTTTT. The variable domain in full, with the rest retrieved from reference TRBV11-3 and TRBJ2-2, is EAGVVQSPRYKIIEKKQPVAFWCNPISGHNTLYWYLQNLGQGPELLIRYENEEAVDDSQLPKDRFSAERLKGVDSTLKIQPAELGDSAVYLCASSSRGRTNTGELFFGEGSRLTVL.

This clone has just a few counts. The CDR3 DNA is TGCAGCGTTGTTGGACAGGGGGCAGGGGAAAAACTGTTTTTT. This sequence encodes CSVVGQGAGEKLFF. The V call is TRBV29-1, the J call TRBJ1-4; 11 bases map to TRBD1. Germline V gives CDR1 SQVTM, CDR2 ANQGSEA. The CDR3 totals 14 residues. J gave up 8 bases and V 4 bases, and 6 bases lay outside the gene matches.

CDR3 in DNA: TGTGCCAGCAGCGTGATGAGGGGCAATCAGCCCCAGCATTTT. It specifies CASSVMRGNQPQHF. The gene calls are TRBV6-5 and TRBJ1-5; unclear D gene. Deletions cut 6 bases from V and 2 bases from J, with 11 bases between. Germline V gene lookup returns CDR1 MNHEY and CDR2 SVGAGI. The CDR3 sequence is 14 residues long.

The chain recombines TRBV7-8 with TRBJ2-1, with 7 bases aligning to TRBD1. With V trimmed by 3 bases and J by 4 bases, 3 bases remained unmatched. The CDR3 has 14 amino acids. Germline assignment: CDR1 SGHVS and CDR2 FQNEAQ. The CDR3 DNA reads as TGTGCCAGCAGCTTGGGGACAGCGTACAATGAGCAGTTCTTC. This translates into CASSLGTAYNEQFF.

This chain connects TRBV28 to TRBJ2-4; 7 bases line up with TRBD2. The CDR3 is made up of 19 amino acids. CDR1 and CDR2 from the germline V gene are MDHEN and SYDVKM. With 3 bases clipped from V and 0 bases from J, the junction kept 14 bases outside the gene matches. The DNA of the CDR3 is TGTGCCAGCAGTTTTATCTTCGGTTCTAGCGGTCTAGCCAAAAACATTCAGTACTTC. Amino acids: CASSFIFGSSGLAKNIQYF.

The gene calls are TRBV27 and TRBJ1-6; a possible D gene is TRBD1 (6 bases). Trimming shortened V by 5 bases and J by 6 bases, and 11 bases separated the two germline ends. CDR3 length equals 14 residues. CDR1 and CDR2 from the germline V gene are MNHEY and SMNVEV (reference sequence). The CDR3 here is CASSPWGLNSPLHF. The CDR3 bases are TGTGCCAGCAGTCCCTGGGGGCTTAATTCACCCCTCCACTTT.

The chain employs TRBV6-2 or TRBV6-3 and TRBJ1-5; TRBD1 matches 8 bases. V shed 6 bases, J shed 2 bases, and the junction held 6 bases outside the gene matches. The germline V gene encodes CDR1 MNHEY and CDR2 SVGEGT. This CDR3 comprises 15 residues. In DNA, the CDR3 is TGTGCCAGCAGCCCACAGGGGGAAGGCAATCAGCCCCAGCATTTT. Translated: CASSPQGEGNQPQHF.

The table lists this clone with a few counts. The rearrangement links TRBV7-2 to TRBJ1-5; tentative D call: TRBD1 (5 bases). Between the trimmed V and J ends, which lost 5 bases and 7 bases, there was a span of 12 bases. The CDR3 is 13 residues long. CDR1 SGHTA and CDR2 FQGNSA come from the germline V gene. The CDR3 sequence is CASSRTGEQPQHF. The CDR3 bases are TGTGCCAGCAGCCGTACAGGTGAACAGCCCCAGCATTTT.

V gene TRBV6-5 combines with J gene TRBJ1-1; D unclear. V gave up 6 bases and J gave up 2 bases, with 10 bases separating them. The germline V gene has CDR1 MNHEY and CDR2 SVGAGI. The CDR3 covers 13 residues. The CDR3, as DNA: TGTGCCAGCAGGCAGACATCTAACACTGAAGCTTTCTTT. It specifies CASRQTSNTEAFF.